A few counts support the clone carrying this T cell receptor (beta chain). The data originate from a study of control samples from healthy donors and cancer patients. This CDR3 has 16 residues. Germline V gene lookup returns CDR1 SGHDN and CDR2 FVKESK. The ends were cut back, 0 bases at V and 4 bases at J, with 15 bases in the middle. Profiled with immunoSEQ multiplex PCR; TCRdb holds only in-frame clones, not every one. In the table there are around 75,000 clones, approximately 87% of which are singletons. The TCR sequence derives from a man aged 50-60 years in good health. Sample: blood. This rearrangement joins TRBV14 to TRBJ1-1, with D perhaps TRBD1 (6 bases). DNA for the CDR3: TGTGCCAGCAGCCAAGATTCGGAGGGGGTGGGCACTGAAGCTTTCTTT. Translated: CASSQDSEGVGTEAFF.